The present entry profiles one TCR beta chain with its context. The data originate from a study of identical twins. Germline V gives CDR1 DFQATT, CDR2 SNEGSKA (reference sequence). Trimming at V came to 2 bases and at J to 7 bases, leaving 17 bases not matched to a gene. The CDR3 loop spans 17 amino acids. TCRdb passed the 5' RACE reads through MiXCR, listing each CDR3 protein once. The sample has hundreds of thousands of distinct CDR3 sequences, 7.5% seen once; the top ten hold more than 5%. The sample was also linked to a second study, of yellow fever vaccine responses in identical twins.

This chain connects TRBV20-1 to TRBJ2-7; 10 nucleotides align to TRBD2. Material: CD8+ T cells sorted from blood. This clonotype was obtained from a woman under 30 in good health. This chain's CDR3 is CSARLGHLAGEAREQYF. The CDR3 nucleotides are TGCAGTGCTAGACTCGGGCACCTAGCGGGAGAGGCGAGGGAGCAGTACTTC.